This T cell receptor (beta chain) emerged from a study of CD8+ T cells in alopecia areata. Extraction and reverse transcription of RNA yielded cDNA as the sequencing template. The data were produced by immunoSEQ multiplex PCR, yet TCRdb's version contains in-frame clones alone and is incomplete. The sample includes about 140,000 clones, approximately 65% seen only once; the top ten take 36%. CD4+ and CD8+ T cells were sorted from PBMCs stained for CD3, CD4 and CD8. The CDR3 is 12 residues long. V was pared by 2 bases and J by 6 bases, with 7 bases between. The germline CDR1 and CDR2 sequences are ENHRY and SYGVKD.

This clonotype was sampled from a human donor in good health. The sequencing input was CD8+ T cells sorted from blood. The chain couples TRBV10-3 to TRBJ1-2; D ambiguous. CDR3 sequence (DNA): TGTGCCATCAGTGAGAGTGGGAATGGCTACACCTTC. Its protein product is CAISESGNGYTF.